A selection of T cell receptor beta chains follows, all from one sample in a study of post-analysis software for immune sequencing data. TCRdb called the PCR reads again in MiXCR, with one record for every CDR3 protein. The sample holds over 250,000 distinct CDR3 sequences, 36% seen once. The sample comprised blood. These receptors all come from a girl aged 10-17 years with multiple sclerosis. Each CDR3 is given with its conserved first and last residue. The D gene is left open where the match is weak.

D,J,V,CDR3
TRBD1,TRBJ1-1,TRBV20-1,CSATMDRANTEAFF
-,TRBJ1-1,TRBV5-1,CASSFRGYNTEAFF
-,TRBJ2-1,TRBV5-1,CASSLPPDSGIANEQFF
-,-,TRBV5-6,CASSFTSTSETQYF
-,TRBJ2-4,TRBV29-1,CSGRGIGKNIQYF
-,TRBJ1-2,TRBV5-1,CASSLSSNYGYTF
TRBD2,TRBJ2-1,TRBV27,CASSELASSYDQQFF
TRBD2,TRBJ2-3,TRBV29-1,CSVEFRLAGGPGSSTDTQYF
-,TRBJ1-1,TRBV18,CASSPKTTNEAFF
TRBD1,TRBJ1-1,TRBV20-1,CSASGDRAEAFF
-,TRBJ2-5,TRBV9,CASSVGVQSETQYF
TRBD2,TRBJ2-1,TRBV20-1,CSARATSGGHNEQFF
-,TRBJ2-5,TRBV6-1,CASSGRGRQPQETQYF
TRBD1,TRBJ1-4,TRBV29-1,CSVSVGQGLWGLFF
-,TRBJ2-2,TRBV10-3,CAIGRPQNTGELFF
TRBD2,TRBJ2-5,TRBV3-1,CASSRSGSYETQYF
TRBD1,TRBJ1-5,TRBV6-2/TRBV6-3,CASSVGTGVDQPQHF
-,TRBJ1-1,TRBV25-1,CASGSSSTSSEAFF
-,TRBJ1-1,TRBV29-1,CSVGGPEAFF
TRBD1,TRBJ2-1,TRBV11-2,CASSLWDRLDEQFF
TRBD2,TRBJ2-7,TRBV20-1,CSAKREMIYEQYF
-,TRBJ1-4,TRBV15,CATSRPGAINEKLFF
-,TRBJ2-2,TRBV5-6,CASKMGRKNTGELFF
-,TRBJ1-6,TRBV7-2,CASSRDIGGNSPLHF
TRBD2,TRBJ2-5,TRBV5-5,CASSLSSGRGQETQYF
TRBD2,-,TRBV4-1,CASSGAYEQYF
TRBD2,TRBJ2-3,TRBV12-3/TRBV12-4,CASSLGGGGGTDTQYF
TRBD2,TRBJ2-7,TRBV4-2,CASSQSGGINEQYF
-,TRBJ2-3,TRBV27,CASRGVGASTGGTQYF
-,TRBJ1-1,TRBV6-2/TRBV6-3,CASRPGLDMNTEAFF
-,TRBJ1-2,TRBV28,CASRPTGEGANYGYTF
TRBD2,TRBJ2-7,TRBV20-1,CSAGTSAPYEQYF
TRBD1,TRBJ1-2,TRBV5-1,CASRDGTGEGYGYTF
TRBD2,TRBJ2-5,TRBV20-1,CSARTSGGPGETQYF
-,TRBJ1-1,TRBV10-3,CAISTANTEAFF
-,TRBJ2-1,TRBV20-1,CSATQDRLNEQFF
-,TRBJ2-2,TRBV15,CATRGGPAGELFF
-,-,TRBV10-3,CAISVGQVKETQYF
-,TRBJ1-1,TRBV29-1,CSVVTGFMNTEAFF
TRBD2,TRBJ2-3,TRBV11-2,CASSLAGLVTDTQYF
-,TRBJ1-1,TRBV27,CASSSPGGVNAEAFF
TRBD1,-,TRBV12-3/TRBV12-4,CASRRQGVGVETQYF